This TCR beta chain stems from a study of memory CD4+ T cells and cytomegalovirus serostatus. The sort gate was single viable CD3+CD4+CD8-CD45RO+ cells for memory CD4+ T cells. A single count supports this clone. The method was immunoSEQ multiplex PCR; TCRdb's version includes in-frame clones alone and lacks a portion of them. The sample shows about 26,000 clones, approximately 72% of them seen only once. Sequenced sample: memory CD4+ T cells from blood. The origin of this receptor is an adult in good health and CMV-seronegative.

CDR3 residues: CASNRLADTYNEQFF. The CDR3, as DNA: TGTGCCAGCAATAGACTAGCGGATACATACAATGAGCAGTTCTTC. V and J are TRBV5-6 and TRBJ2-1; 9 bases match TRBD2. The CDR3 is 15 amino acids. After removal of 6 bases from V and 4 bases from J, the junction contained 8 bases not matched to a gene. Germline CDR1 and CDR2: SGHDT and YYEEEE.